Each of the 14 T cell receptor beta chains below was sequenced from the same sample in a study of regulatory dendritic cells for organ transplantation. Sequenced by immunoSEQ multiplex PCR; TCRdb stores in-frame clones only, minus some. Here the sample spans fewer than 13,000 clones, around two thirds being singletons. The sequenced material came from memory CD8+ T cells from blood. Subset specified: CD45RO+ memory T cells. These receptors were collected from a human donor in good health.

This clone was recorded a few times. The chain recombines TRBV29-1 with TRBJ2-1; unclear D gene. This CDR3 is 15 amino acids long. Germline V gives CDR1 SQVTM, CDR2 ANQGSEA. The germline V and J ends were trimmed by 6 bases and 0 bases, with 15 bases remaining between them. CDR3 coding DNA: TGCAGCGTCGCAGGCAGGCCAAACTCCTACAATGAGCAGTTCTTC. Translating gives CSVAGRPNSYNEQFF.

V gene TRBV4-1 combines with J gene TRBJ1-1, with a weak D call TRBD1 (5 bases). CDR3 length: 12 amino acids. From germline, CDR1 is MGHRA and CDR2 YSYEKL. Trimming left V 0 bases short and J 10 bases short, with 9 bases between. The DNA of the CDR3 is TGCGCCAGCAGCCAAGAGGGGCTTGGAGCTTTCTTT. This gives the protein CASSQEGLGAFF.

The CDR3: CASSQDELAGVYEQYF. The CDR3 DNA reads TGCGCCAGCAGCCAAGATGAGCTAGCGGGAGTTTACGAGCAGTACTTC. The gene calls are TRBV4-1 and TRBJ2-7, with TRBD2 matching 10 bases. CDR3 size: 16 residues. The germline gives CDR1 MGHRA, CDR2 YSYEKL. After removal of 0 bases from V and 4 bases from J, the junction contained 6 bases not matched to a gene.

V is TRBV19 and J is TRBJ2-7; D uncertain. Germline-derived CDR1 and CDR2 are LNHDA and SQIVND (reference sequence). The V end lost 9 bases, the J end lost 4 bases, and 7 bases lay between the germline ends. The CDR3 totals 10 residues. The CDR3 loop reads CARHLYEQYF. The CDR3 DNA follows: TGTGCCAGACACTTATACGAGCAGTACTTC.

The chain couples TRBV27 to TRBJ2-7, with a weak D call TRBD1 (5 bases). This CDR3 is 14 amino acids long. Per the germline V gene, CDR1 is MNHEY and CDR2 is SMNVEV (reference sequence). V was trimmed by 4 bases and J by 2 bases, leaving 12 bases between them. The CDR3 nucleotides read TGTGCCAGCAGTTACCGACAGCCCCCCTACGAGCAGTACTTC. It encodes CASSYRQPPYEQYF.

V is TRBV4-3 and J is TRBJ2-1, with TRBD2 matching over 8 bases. CDR3 length: 17 amino acids. With V trimmed by 0 bases and J by 2 bases, 6 bases remained unmatched. CDR1 LGHNA and CDR2 YSLEER come from the germline V gene. CDR3 sequence reads: CASSQDTEAGAYNEQFF. CDR3 DNA: TGCGCCAGCAGCCAAGACACAGAAGCGGGGGCCTACAATGAGCAGTTCTTC.

The chain is built from TRBV6-4 and TRBJ2-5; D is uncertain. The J call may be wrong; the DNA end is better matched by TRBJ2-7. The CDR3 is made up of 13 amino acids. Germline V CDR1 and CDR2: MRHNA, SNTAGT. CDR3 coding DNA: TGTGCCAGCAGCCTTACCATATCGTACGAGCAGTACTTC. It codes for CASSLTISYEQYF.

This chain links TRBV7-9 with TRBJ1-3; D is uncertain. Deletions cut 4 bases from V and 2 bases from J, with 12 bases between. This CDR3 region has 15 residues. The germline V gene has CDR1 SEHNR and CDR2 FQNEAQ (reference sequence). CDR3 sequence reads: CASSSTRTAGNTIYF. The CDR3 nucleotides read TGTGCCAGCAGCTCGACGCGGACGGCTGGAAACACCATATATTTT.

The rearrangement links TRBV27 to TRBJ2-7; maybe TRBD2 (5 bases). With 3 bases removed from V and 3 bases from J, the gap between germline ends came to 15 bases. CDR1 MNHEY and CDR2 SMNVEV come from the germline V gene (reference sequence). This CDR3 contains 15 residues. The CDR3 coding sequence is TGTGCCAGCAGTTTCTCCCCGGACTCGGGCTACGAGCAGTACTTC. Translating gives CASSFSPDSGYEQYF.

This clone was counted between two and nine times. This rearrangement joins TRBV6-7 to TRBJ1-4, with D unresolved. TRBV6-7 is an open reading frame, and its role is uncertain. The CDR3 has 15 amino acids. Trimming stripped 6 bases from V and 4 bases from J, with 15 bases between. This CDR3 reads CASRRPQKINEKLFF. The DNA for the CDR3 is TGTGCCAGCAGGAGACCGCAGAAGATTAATGAAAAACTGTTTTTT.

The J gene is TRBJ2-7, the V gene TRBV6-1; weak D call: TRBD2 (6 bases). The germline V gene encodes CDR1 MNHNS and CDR2 SASEGT. V was pared by 6 bases and J by 2 bases, with 11 bases between. The CDR3 loop spans 13 amino acids. In nucleotides, the CDR3 is TGTGCCAGCAGGGGAGGAGGGACCTACGAGCAGTACTTC. Encoded protein: CASRGGGTYEQYF.

In its sample, this clone was seen once. The chain joins TRBV11-2 to TRBJ1-2, with D perhaps TRBD1 (6 bases). The CDR3 extends over 14 amino acids. Trimming took off 5 bases at V and 8 bases at J, with 18 bases between the two ends. CDR1 and CDR2 from the germline V gene are SGHAT and FQNNGV. CDR3 protein: CASSPGQFLWGYTF. The CDR3 DNA follows: TGTGCCAGCAGCCCCGGACAGTTCCTATGGGGCTACACCTTC.

The CDR3 protein is CASSQVRDITYEQYF. The CDR3 nucleotides are TGTGCCAGCAGCCAAGTCCGGGACATCACCTACGAGCAGTACTTC. The chain links TRBV4-2 to TRBJ2-7; D might be TRBD1 (6 bases). V shed 1 base and J shed 2 bases, with 12 bases lying between them. The CDR3 is 15 amino acids. Germline lookup yields CDR1 LGHNA and CDR2 YNFKEQ.

This clone occurred a few times. The chain's CDR3 is CATSAGPTFDYNEQFF. CDR3 nucleotides: TGTGCCACCTCCGCCGGGCCGACTTTTGATTACAATGAGCAGTTCTTC. The chain links TRBV6-4 to TRBJ2-1; D call uncertain. The CDR3 is 16 amino acids. Germline-derived CDR1 and CDR2 are MRHNA and SNTAGT. Trimming removed 10 bases from V and 4 bases from J, with 23 bases in between.